This T cell receptor beta chain appears in the sequencing data of a study of OX40 agonist ivuxolimab in advanced cancers. Turning to the study itself: Prior checkpoint blockade (anti-PD-1, anti-PD-L1 or anti-CTLA-4) was permitted; around 39% had it.

Comments on this clone: Its antigen is as yet unknown.

Study conclusions and caveats: The mean number of expanded clones was higher in CD8+ T cells than in CD4+.

Profiling relied on immunoSEQ multiplex PCR, and the TCRdb table lists in-frame clones only, not all of them. The sample includes approximately 38,000 clones, around four fifths of them seen just once. CDR3 length: 18 residues. Germline V gene data show CDR1 as SGHRS and CDR2 as YFSETQ. The V end lost 0 bases, the J end lost 8 bases, and 23 bases lay between the germline ends. The chain links TRBV5-1 to TRBJ2-2; D ambiguous. The source of this sequence is an adult with an advanced solid tumor such as melanoma, head and neck, liver or kidney cancer. Sample: CD4+ or CD8+ T cells sorted from blood, taken in a trial of the OX40 agonist ivuxolimab. The CDR3 region has the DNA TGCGCCAGCAGCTTGGACAGAATTAAGGACCGTGAACCGGGGGAGCTGTTTTTT. Protein: CASSLDRIKDREPGELFF.